This T cell receptor (beta chain) was obtained from a study of shared clonotypes between healthy human individuals. Germline V CDR1 and CDR2: SNHLY, FYNNEI. The V gene lost 8 bases and the J gene lost 1 base, with 13 bases spanning the gap. The CDR3 has 14 residues. Every subset's genomic DNA went evenly onto several immunoSEQ plates. Clones were read by immunoSEQ multiplex PCR, and TCRdb kept only the in-frame ones, dropping some. The repertoire holds about 360,000 clones, with around 70% as singletons. The sequencing sample was made of memory CD4+ T cells sorted from blood. Noted subset: CD45RA-negative fraction. This sequence was found in a man aged 30-40 years in good health. The chain carries TRBV2 and TRBJ2-3; D uncertain. Here the CDR3 reads CASAGGRGTDTQYF. The CDR3 DNA is TGTGCCAGCGCCGGCGGAAGAGGCACAGATACGCAGTATTTT. The variable domain in full, with the rest retrieved from reference TRBV2 and TRBJ2-3, is EPEVTQTPSHQVTQMGQEVILRCVPISNHLYFYWYRQILGQKVEFLVSFYNNEISEKSEIFDDQFSVERPDGSNFTLKIRSTKLEDSAMYFCASAGGRGTDTQYFGPGTRLTVL.